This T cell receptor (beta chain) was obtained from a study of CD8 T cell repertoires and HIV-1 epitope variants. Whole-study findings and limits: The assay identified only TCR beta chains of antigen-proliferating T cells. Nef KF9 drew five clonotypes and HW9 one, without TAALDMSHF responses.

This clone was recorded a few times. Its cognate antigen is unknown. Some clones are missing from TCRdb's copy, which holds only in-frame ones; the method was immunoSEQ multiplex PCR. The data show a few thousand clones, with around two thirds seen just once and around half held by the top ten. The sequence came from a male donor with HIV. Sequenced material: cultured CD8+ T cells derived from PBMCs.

For the CDR3, the DNA is TGCGCCAGCAGTCAATCTAGGAAGGGCCCCGGGGAGCTGTTTTTT. Amino acid sequence: CASSQSRKGPGELFF. The V and J genes are TRBV23-1 and TRBJ2-2; D is ambiguous. TRBV23-1 is recorded as an ORF, its role being uncertain. CDR3 length equals 15 residues. Trimming removed 0 bases from V and 6 bases from J, with 11 bases in between.